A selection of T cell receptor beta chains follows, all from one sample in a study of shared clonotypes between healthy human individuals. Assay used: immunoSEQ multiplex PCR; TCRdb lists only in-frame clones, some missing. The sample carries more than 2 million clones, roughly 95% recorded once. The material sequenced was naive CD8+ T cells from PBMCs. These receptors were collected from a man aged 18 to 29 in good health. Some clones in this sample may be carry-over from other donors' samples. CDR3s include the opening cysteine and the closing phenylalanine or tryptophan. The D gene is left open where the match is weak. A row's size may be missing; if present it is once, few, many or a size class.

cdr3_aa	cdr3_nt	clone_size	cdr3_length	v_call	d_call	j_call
CASSFLSAGDTEAFF	TGTGCCAGCAGCTTCTTGTCTGCCGGGGACACTGAAGCTTTCTTT	.	15	TRBV5-4	.	TRBJ1-1
CSVSRDREVETQYF	TGCAGCGTTTCGCGGGACAGGGAAGTGGAGACCCAGTACTTC	.	14	TRBV29-1	TRBD1	TRBJ2-5
CASSFGGPNYGYTF	TGTGCCAGCAGCTTCGGGGGGCCCAACTATGGCTACACCTTC	.	14	TRBV7-9	.	TRBJ1-2
CASSDQRGGIREKLFF	TGTGCCAGCAGTGACCAACGAGGGGGAATTCGAGAAAAACTGTTTTTT	.	16	TRBV25-1	.	TRBJ1-4
CASSLPTSGSYEQYF	TGTGCCAGCAGCCTCCCGACTAGCGGGAGCTACGAGCAGTACTTC	.	15	TRBV13	TRBD2	TRBJ2-7
CASSAGTGGYSTDTQYF	TGTGCCAGCAGTGCGGGAACAGGGGGCTATAGCACAGATACGCAGTATTTT	.	17	TRBV2	TRBD1	TRBJ2-3
CASSYPGGPYNEQFF	TGTGCCAGTTCTTACCCGGGAGGGCCCTACAATGAGCAGTTCTTC	.	15	TRBV19	TRBD2	TRBJ2-1
CASSLLENSNQPQHF	TGTGCCAGCAGTTTATTGGAAAATAGCAATCAGCCCCAGCATTTT	.	15	TRBV28	.	TRBJ1-5
CATSRDRVGGTYEQYF	TGTGCCACCAGCAGAGACAGGGTAGGGGGGACCTACGAGCAGTACTTC	.	16	TRBV15	.	TRBJ2-7
CASSLGTSGRHYEQYF	TGTGCCAGCAGCTTAGGGACTAGCGGGCGCCACTACGAGCAGTACTTC	.	16	TRBV7-6	TRBD2	TRBJ2-7
CASSVAGARGNEQYF	TGTGCCAGCAGCGTAGCGGGAGCGAGGGGGAACGAGCAGTACTTC	.	15	TRBV9	.	TRBJ2-7
CASSLAGASEAFF	TGCGCCAGCAGCTTGGCGGGGGCCAGTGAAGCTTTCTTT	.	13	TRBV5-1	.	TRBJ1-1
CASSLGWVAGALDTQYF	TGTGCCAGCAGCTTAGGGTGGGTGGCAGGGGCATTAGACACCCAGTACTTC	.	17	TRBV7-3	.	TRBJ2-5
CASSLGPRFQKGQAYEQYF	TGTGCCAGCAGCTTAGGACCCCGGTTTCAAAAAGGCCAAGCCTACGAGCAGTACTTC	.	19	TRBV11-2	.	TRBJ2-7
CATSQMFRGNTGELFF	TGTGCCACCAGTCAAATGTTTCGAGGGAACACCGGGGAGCTGTTTTTT	.	16	TRBV15	.	TRBJ2-2
CASSHLGTGGFGEQFF	TGCGCCAGCAGTCACCTGGGGACAGGGGGCTTTGGTGAGCAGTTCTTC	.	16	TRBV4-1	TRBD1	TRBJ2-1
CASSVDAGASYEQYF	TGTGCCAGCAGCGTAGACGCAGGGGCCTCCTACGAGCAGTACTTC	.	15	TRBV9	.	TRBJ2-7
CASSQQRGLDENTGELFF	TGTGCCAGCAGCCAACAACGAGGACTAGACGAGAACACCGGGGAGCTGTTTTTT	.	18	TRBV14	TRBD2	TRBJ2-2
CASSQRGGAYGYTF	TGTGCCAGCAGCCAAAGAGGGGGGGCCTATGGCTACACCTTC	.	14	TRBV7-2	.	TRBJ1-2
CASSVTGPGPEAFF	TGTGCCAGCAGTGTGACGGGCCCGGGCCCTGAAGCTTTCTTT	.	14	TRBV6-1	.	TRBJ1-1
CASSLGLAGVREQYF	TGTGCCAGCAGCTTAGGACTAGCGGGAGTCCGCGAGCAGTACTTC	.	15	TRBV7-2	TRBD2	TRBJ2-7
CASSFGWGEKNEKLFF	TGTGCCAGCAGTTTTGGATGGGGGGAGAAGAATGAAAAACTGTTTTTT	.	16	TRBV27	.	TRBJ1-4
CASSLRTGLWTGELFF	TGTGCCAGCAGCTTACGGACAGGGTTGTGGACCGGGGAGCTGTTTTTT	.	16	TRBV7-7	TRBD1	TRBJ2-2
CAWNPSWDGLMNTEAFF	TGTGCCTGGAATCCTTCTTGGGACGGCCTTATGAACACTGAAGCTTTCTTT	.	17	TRBV30	.	TRBJ1-1
CASSLTRPGQIYEQYF	TGCGCCAGCAGCTTGACGAGGCCGGGACAGATCTACGAGCAGTACTTC	.	16	TRBV5-1	TRBD1	TRBJ2-7
CATSIPEGTEAFF	TGTGCCACCAGCATACCGGAGGGGACTGAAGCTTTCTTT	few	13	TRBV15	.	TRBJ1-1
CASSGGRANQPQHF	TGTGCCAGCAGCGGAGGGAGGGCCAATCAGCCCCAGCATTTT	.	14	TRBV9	.	TRBJ1-5
CASSYGQGNSPLHF	TGTGCCAGCAGTTACGGACAGGGGAATTCACCCCTCCACTTT	.	14	TRBV6-6	TRBD1	TRBJ1-6
CASSLGTGAERDTGELFF	TGTGCCAGCAGTTTAGGGACAGGGGCCGAGAGGGACACCGGGGAGCTGTTTTTT	.	18	TRBV28	TRBD1	TRBJ2-2
CASSLQLVSTRSEQYF	TGTGCCAGCAGTTTGCAATTGGTGTCAACACGAAGCGAGCAGTACTTC	.	16	TRBV28	.	TRBJ2-7
CASSQDFGQGAYEQYF	TGCGCCAGCAGCCAAGATTTTGGACAGGGGGCCTACGAGCAGTACTTC	.	16	TRBV4-1	TRBD1	TRBJ2-7
CASSLTSGSSYEQYF	TGTGCCAGCAGTTTGACTAGCGGGAGTTCCTACGAGCAGTACTTC	once	15	TRBV27	TRBD2	TRBJ2-7
CASRAGSSYEQYF	TGCGCCAGCCGGGCGGGGAGCTCCTACGAGCAGTACTTC	.	13	TRBV5-1	.	TRBJ2-7
CSVAPWGTGDSYNEQFF	TGCAGCGTGGCCCCTTGGGGGACAGGGGATTCCTACAATGAGCAGTTCTTC	.	17	TRBV29-1	TRBD1	TRBJ2-1
CSVLGETGELFF	TGCAGCGTACTCGGGGAGACCGGGGAGCTGTTTTTT	.	12	TRBV29-1	.	TRBJ2-2
CASSLESSGLEAFF	TGCGCCAGCAGCTTGGAAAGTAGCGGGCTTGAAGCTTTCTTT	.	14	TRBV5-1	.	TRBJ1-1
CASVEDYTGELFF	TGTGCCAGCGTTGAGGACTACACCGGGGAGCTGTTTTTT	once	13	TRBV19	.	TRBJ2-2
CSVEGTEGQPQHF	TGCAGCGTTGAGGGTACAGAAGGTCAGCCCCAGCATTTT	.	13	TRBV29-1	.	TRBJ1-5
CASSPHIKGAGLPVNTEAFF	TGTGCCAGCAGCCCCCACATCAAAGGGGCAGGCTTACCCGTGAACACTGAAGCTTTCTTT	once	20	TRBV9	.	TRBJ1-1
CASSEGHPTFVDTEAFF	TGTGCCAGCAGTGAGGGACACCCGACTTTTGTGGACACTGAAGCTTTCTTT	.	17	TRBV2	.	TRBJ1-1
CASSLRLVQETQYF	TGTGCCAGCAGCTTGAGGCTTGTCCAAGAGACCCAGTACTTC	.	14	TRBV5-6	.	TRBJ2-5
CASSSAGGLTGELFF	TGTGCCAGCAGCTCAGCGGGAGGGCTGACCGGGGAGCTGTTTTTT	.	15	TRBV5-4	TRBD2	TRBJ2-2
CASSKAGQQPQHF	TGTGCCAGCAGCAAAGCAGGCCAGCAGCCCCAGCATTTT	few	13	TRBV21-1	.	TRBJ1-5
CASSVTGAFLPGTEAFF	TGTGCCAGCAGCGTAACCGGAGCATTCCTCCCGGGGACTGAAGCTTTCTTT	.	17	TRBV9	.	TRBJ1-1
CARSLSGPPKVAGNTIYF	TGTGCCAGAAGCTTGAGTGGACCACCGAAAGTGGCTGGAAACACCATATATTTT	.	18	TRBV5-3	.	TRBJ1-3
CASSWGGGYTF	TGTGCCAGTAGTTGGGGAGGTGGCTACACCTTC	.	11	TRBV19	.	TRBJ1-2
CASSITGTGVEQYF	TGTGCCAGCAGTATTACCGGGACAGGGGTCGAGCAGTACTTC	.	14	TRBV28	TRBD1	TRBJ2-7
CASSYLVTGVPGANVLTF	TGCGCCAGCAGCTATCTCGTCACGGGGGTCCCTGGGGCCAACGTCCTGACTTTC	.	18	TRBV5-1	.	TRBJ2-6
CASSLDWSATYGYTF	TGTGCCAGCAGCTTAGATTGGTCCGCGACGTATGGCTACACCTTC	.	15	TRBV11-2	.	TRBJ1-2
CASGWVGTDTQYF	TGTGCCAGCGGGTGGGTCGGCACAGATACGCAGTATTTT	.	13	TRBV28	.	TRBJ2-3